The clone carrying this T cell receptor (beta chain) was recorded only once. This sample was taken from a study of blood T cell repertoires in COVID-19. Turning to the study itself: The origin of the acute and convalescent COVID-19 samples was the United States, Italy and Spain. T cells, B-cell-depleted T cells, or PBMCs provided the cDNA or gDNA that served as material.

CDR1 SEHNR and CDR2 FQNEAQ come from the germline V gene (reference sequence). The CDR3 consists of 16 residues. Trimming took off 1 base at V and 0 bases at J, with 12 bases between the two ends. Authors' analysis steps: Researchers report that nucleated cell counts were estimated from reference gene primer amplification. Assay used: immunoSEQ multiplex PCR; TCRdb lists only in-frame clones, some missing. D and trimming come from the DNA, and the V and J calls and clone size come from that table. The sample contains about 190,000 clones, approximately 80% of which appear only once. Sequenced input: peripheral blood. The V call is TRBV7-9, the J call TRBJ1-2, with no clear D. The sequence derives from a human donor in a cohort sampled during active COVID-19. CDR3: CASSLGTGRTNYGYTF. The CDR3 DNA follows: TGTGCCAGCAGCTTAGGCACGGGAAGGACTAACTATGGCTACACCTTC.